This T cell receptor (beta chain) was documented in a study of T cell responses to AZD1222 COVID-19 vaccine. General study points: It should be noted that donors were predominantly white British and more often female, and clonal diversity was possibly underestimated.

Comments on this clone: Its antigen is as yet unknown.

Data came from immunoSEQ multiplex PCR; TCRdb stores just in-frame clones and leaves some out. Of approximately 140,000 clones listed, approximately 90% are singletons. This CDR3 has 15 amino acids. V dropped 5 bases and J dropped 4; count of bases not matched to a gene: 7. From germline, CDR1 is MNHEY and CDR2 SMNVEV (reference sequence). This clonotype was obtained from an adult who received the AZD1222 COVID-19 vaccine. This chain joins TRBV27 and TRBJ2-5, with 10 bases matching TRBD2. The sample in question was peripheral blood, obtained 28 days after the second AZD1222 dose. Here the CDR3 reads CASSRGGLALETQYF. In nucleotides, the CDR3 is TGTGCCAGCAGTCGGGGGGGACTAGCGCTAGAGACCCAGTACTTC.